These T cell receptor beta chains were read from a single sample in a study of T-cell memory formation after mild COVID-19. TCRdb recomputed calls from the 5' RACE reads with MiXCR, one row per CDR3 protein. The sample yields approximately 390,000 distinct CDR3 sequences, roughly 15% seen once. Specimen: PBMCs or a T cell subset sorted from them (not recorded which). These receptors were obtained from a man aged 18 to 30 who had mild COVID-19 (a few samples of this study predate the infection). Cell type and time point are not known. The CDR3 runs from the conserved cysteine through the conserved F or W. D genes are given only for firm matches. A clone size is listed for some rows: how often the clone was seen (once, few, many), or a class if it is expanded.

V	J	D	size	CDR3	DNA
TRBV15	TRBJ2-5	-	-	CATRPQGLETQYF	TGTGCCACCAGACCCCAAGGGTTGGAGACCCAGTACTTC
TRBV19	TRBJ2-7	TRBD1	-	CASSISPETGYEQYF	TGTGCCAGTAGTATAAGCCCTGAGACAGGGTACGAGCAGTACTTC
TRBV5-1	TRBJ1-1	TRBD1	few	CASRGQVYTEAFF	TGCGCCAGCAGGGGACAGGTCTACACTGAAGCTTTCTTT
TRBV5-1	TRBJ2-5	-	many	CASTWNPKETQYF	TGCGCCAGCACCTGGAATCCTAAAGAGACCCAGTACTTC
TRBV20-1	TRBJ1-3	TRBD1	few	CSTGSRTGENTIYF	TGCAGTACGGGGTCGCGGACAGGTGAAAACACCATATATTTT
TRBV9	TRBJ2-3	-	-	CASSVGEGVATQYF	TGTGCCAGCAGCGTAGGAGAAGGGGTAGCTACGCAGTATTTT
TRBV2	TRBJ2-5	-	few	CASSKEGQETQYF	TGTGCCAGCAGTAAGGAGGGCCAAGAGACCCAGTACTTC
TRBV7-2	TRBJ2-7	TRBD1	-	CASSSQGAVYEQYF	TGTGCCAGCAGCTCGCAGGGGGCGGTCTACGAGCAGTACTTC
TRBV6-6	TRBJ1-1	-	-	CASSSTTVAVTEAFF	TGTGCCAGCAGTTCTACGACAGTTGCAGTCACTGAAGCTTTCTTT
TRBV2	TRBJ1-5	-	few	CASTYQYIQPQHF	TGTGCCAGCACCTATCAGTATATACAGCCCCAGCATTTT
TRBV4-2	TRBJ2-5	-	-	CASSPDLGETQYF	TGTGCCAGCAGCCCTGACTTGGGAGAGACCCAGTACTTC
TRBV7-2	TRBJ2-1	TRBD2	few	CASSFPVGGAMNEQFF	TGTGCCAGCAGCTTCCCTGTCGGGGGGGCTATGAATGAGCAGTTCTTC
TRBV12-3/TRBV12-4	TRBJ2-3	-	-	CASSLLNTGADTQYF	TGTGCCAGCAGCCTCCTCAATACGGGAGCAGATACGCAGTATTTT
TRBV12-5	TRBJ2-1	-	-	CASGLEPYNEQFF	TGTGCTAGTGGTTTAGAACCATACAATGAGCAGTTCTTC
TRBV24-1	TRBJ2-1	TRBD1	-	CATSDGQGQGVAEQFF	TGTGCCACCAGTGATGGGCAGGGTCAGGGGGTTGCTGAGCAGTTCTTC
TRBV6-2/TRBV6-3	TRBJ1-1	-	few	CASSYEEGLNTEAFF	TGTGCCAGCAGTTACGAGGAGGGGCTGAACACTGAAGCTTTCTTT
TRBV3-1	TRBJ2-7	-	-	CASSQSIGVTYEQYF	TGTGCCAGCAGCCAGAGCATCGGGGTAACCTACGAGCAGTACTTC
TRBV5-1	TRBJ2-2	TRBD1	-	CASRGTVNTGELFF	TGCGCCAGCAGAGGGACAGTAAACACCGGGGAGCTGTTTTTT
TRBV28	TRBJ2-7	-	few	CASSTLAGSSYEQYF	TGTGCCAGCTCAACACTCGCGGGTAGCTCCTACGAGCAGTACTTC
TRBV4-2	TRBJ1-2	TRBD1	-	CASSEGQDGYTF	TGTGCCAGCAGCGAGGGACAGGATGGCTACACCTTC
TRBV5-1	TRBJ2-2	-	few	CASRRGANTGELFF	TGCGCCAGCAGAAGGGGCGCGAACACCGGGGAGCTGTTTTTT
TRBV4-1	TRBJ1-6	-	-	CASSQDGTPLHF	TGCGCCAGCAGCCAAGACGGGACGCCCCTCCACTTT
TRBV10-3	TRBJ2-3	-	many	CAISESRRGTDTQYF	TGTGCCATCAGTGAGTCGAGGCGGGGCACAGATACGCAGTATTTT
TRBV3-1	TRBJ2-7	TRBD2	few	CASSRGPGTSGASPYEQYF	TGTGCCAGCAGCAGAGGCCCCGGGACTAGCGGGGCTTCCCCCTACGAGCAGTACTTC
TRBV12-3/TRBV12-4	TRBJ1-2	-	-	CASSSGGGLNYGYTF	TGTGCCAGCAGTTCGGGCGGGGGCCTCAACTATGGCTACACCTTC
TRBV7-9	TRBJ2-7	-	few	CASSLGPWYEQYF	TGTGCCAGCAGCTTAGGGCCATGGTACGAGCAGTACTTC
TRBV10-3	TRBJ1-1	TRBD1	few	CAIRPSTGAGEAFF	TGTGCCATCAGACCCTCGACAGGGGCAGGGGAAGCTTTCTTT
TRBV7-2	TRBJ1-2	-	-	CASSLSPRADYGYTF	TGTGCCAGCAGCTTAAGTCCCAGGGCCGACTATGGCTACACCTTC
TRBV4-3	TRBJ1-4	TRBD1	-	CASSHRGTGDEKLFF	TGCGCCAGCAGCCACCGCGGGACAGGGGATGAAAAACTGTTTTTT
TRBV23-1	TRBJ2-1	TRBD1	many	CASSHPPGGDEQFF	TGCGCCAGCAGTCACCCTCCAGGGGGCGATGAGCAGTTCTTC
TRBV20-1	TRBJ1-2	-	once	CSAGGAGQGQLYGYTF	TGCAGTGCTGGTGGGGCGGGGCAGGGCCAACTCTATGGCTACACCTTC
TRBV6-2/TRBV6-3	TRBJ2-4	TRBD1	-	CASRAPGQGAYIQYF	TGTGCCAGCAGGGCGCCGGGACAGGGGGCTTACATTCAGTACTTC
TRBV2	TRBJ1-3	-	few	CARNLPSTGNTIYF	TGTGCCAGAAATCTACCCAGCACTGGAAACACCATATATTTT
TRBV12-3/TRBV12-4	TRBJ1-1	TRBD1	few	CASRTTGGGTEAFF	TGTGCCAGCAGAACCACAGGGGGTGGGACTGAAGCTTTCTTT
TRBV7-2	TRBJ1-5	-	-	CASSLVFGGTPGPQHF	TGTGCCAGCAGCTTAGTTTTTGGGGGGACCCCGGGGCCCCAGCATTTT
TRBV5-6	TRBJ2-3	-	many	CASSLKGRQYF	TGTGCCAGCAGCTTGAAGGGGAGGCAGTATTTT
TRBV18	TRBJ1-3	-	few	CASSNSQGSGNTIYF	TGTGCCAGCTCAAACTCCCAGGGGTCTGGAAACACCATATATTTT
TRBV29-1	TRBJ1-5	-	few	CSVGFGAGTNQPQHF	TGCAGCGTCGGGTTTGGGGCAGGTACCAATCAGCCCCAGCATTTT
TRBV5-1	TRBJ2-4	TRBD1	-	CASSWGQGQSIQYF	TGCGCCAGCAGCTGGGGACAGGGTCAAAGCATTCAGTACTTC
TRBV6-2/TRBV6-3	TRBJ2-5	TRBD2	-	CASSYSTSGGPETQYF	TGTGCCAGCAGTTACTCGACTAGCGGGGGGCCGGAGACCCAGTACTTC